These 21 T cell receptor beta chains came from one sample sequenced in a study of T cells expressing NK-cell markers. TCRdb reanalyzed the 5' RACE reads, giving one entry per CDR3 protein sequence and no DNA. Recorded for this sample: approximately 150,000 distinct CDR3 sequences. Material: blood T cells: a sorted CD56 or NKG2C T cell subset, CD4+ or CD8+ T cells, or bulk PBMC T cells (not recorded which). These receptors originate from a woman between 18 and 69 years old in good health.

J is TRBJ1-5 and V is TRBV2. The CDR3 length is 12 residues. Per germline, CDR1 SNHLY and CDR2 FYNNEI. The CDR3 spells CASSESVSPQHF.

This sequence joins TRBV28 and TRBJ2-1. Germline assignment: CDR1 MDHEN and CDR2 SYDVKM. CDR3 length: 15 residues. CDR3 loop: CASSFRGLDYNEQFF.

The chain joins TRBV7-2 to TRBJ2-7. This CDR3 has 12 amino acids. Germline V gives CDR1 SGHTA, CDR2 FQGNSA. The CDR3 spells CASSLSRYEQYF.

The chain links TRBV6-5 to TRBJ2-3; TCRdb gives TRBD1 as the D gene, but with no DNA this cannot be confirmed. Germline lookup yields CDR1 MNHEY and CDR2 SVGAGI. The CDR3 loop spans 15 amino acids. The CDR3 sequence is CASSLAGGEADTQYF.

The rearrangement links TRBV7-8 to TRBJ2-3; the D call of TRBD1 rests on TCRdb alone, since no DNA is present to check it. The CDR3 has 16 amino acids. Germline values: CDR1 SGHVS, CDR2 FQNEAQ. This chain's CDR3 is CASSSGTGPIQYTQYF. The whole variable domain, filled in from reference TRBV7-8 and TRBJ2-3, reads GAGVSQSPRYKVAKRGQDVALRCDPISGHVSLFWYQQALGQGPEFLTYFQNEAQLDKSGLPSDRFFAERPEGSVSTLKIQRTQQEDSAVYLCASSSGTGPIQYTQYFGPGTRLTVL.

The CDR3 reads CASSKDRGSENIQYF. The rearrangement links TRBV2 to TRBJ2-4; TCRdb selects TRBD1, and the lack of DNA leaves this call unchecked. This CDR3 contains 15 residues. Germline lookup yields CDR1 SNHLY and CDR2 FYNNEI.

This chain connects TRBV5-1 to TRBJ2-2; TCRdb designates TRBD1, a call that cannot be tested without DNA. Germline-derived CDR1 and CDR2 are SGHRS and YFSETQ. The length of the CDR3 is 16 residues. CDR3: CASSRGGQSNTGELFF.

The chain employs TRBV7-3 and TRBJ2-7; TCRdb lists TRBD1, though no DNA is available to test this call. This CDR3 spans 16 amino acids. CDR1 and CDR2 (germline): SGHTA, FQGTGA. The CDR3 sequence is CASSEKGGGASYEQYF.

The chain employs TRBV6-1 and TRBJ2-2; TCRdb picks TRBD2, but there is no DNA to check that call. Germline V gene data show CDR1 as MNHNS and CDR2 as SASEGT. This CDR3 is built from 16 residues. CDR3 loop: CASSRTSGSVTGELFF.

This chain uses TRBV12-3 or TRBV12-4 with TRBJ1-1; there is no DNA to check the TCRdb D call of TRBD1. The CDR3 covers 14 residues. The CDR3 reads CASSLNRAGTEAFF.

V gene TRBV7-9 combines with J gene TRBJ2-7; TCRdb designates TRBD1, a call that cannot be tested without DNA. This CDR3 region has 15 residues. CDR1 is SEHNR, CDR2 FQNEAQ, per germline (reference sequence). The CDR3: CASSLQSGHQYEQYF.

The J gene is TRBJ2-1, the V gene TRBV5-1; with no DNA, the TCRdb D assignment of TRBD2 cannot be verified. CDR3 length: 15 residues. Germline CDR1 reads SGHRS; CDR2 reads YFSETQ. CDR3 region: CASSSTSGRINEQFF.

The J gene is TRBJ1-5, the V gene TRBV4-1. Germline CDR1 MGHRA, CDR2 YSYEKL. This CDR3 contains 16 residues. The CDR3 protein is CASSTNSLYSNQPQHF.

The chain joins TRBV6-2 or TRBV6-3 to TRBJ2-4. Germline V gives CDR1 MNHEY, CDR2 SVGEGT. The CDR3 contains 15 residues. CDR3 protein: CASSSSQLAKNIQYF.

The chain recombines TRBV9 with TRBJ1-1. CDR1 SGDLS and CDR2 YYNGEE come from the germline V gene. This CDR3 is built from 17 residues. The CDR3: CASSVAPAGRGNTEAFF.

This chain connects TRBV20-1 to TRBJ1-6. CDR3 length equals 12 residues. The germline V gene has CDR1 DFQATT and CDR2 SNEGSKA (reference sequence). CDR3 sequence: CSAIEYNSPLHF.

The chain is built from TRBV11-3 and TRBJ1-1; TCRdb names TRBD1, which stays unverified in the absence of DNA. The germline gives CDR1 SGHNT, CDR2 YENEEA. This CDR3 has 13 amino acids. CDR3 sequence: CASGTTGGTEAFF.

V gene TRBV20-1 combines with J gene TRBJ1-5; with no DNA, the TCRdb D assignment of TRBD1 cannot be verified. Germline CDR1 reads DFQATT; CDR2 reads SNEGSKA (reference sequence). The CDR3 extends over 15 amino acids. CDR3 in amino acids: CSAIEDSYLNQPQHF.

The CDR3 spells CASSLGQVGADTQYF. The J gene is TRBJ2-3, the V gene TRBV7-6; the TCRdb D gene call, TRBD1, has no DNA to confirm it. Germline V lookup: CDR1 SGHVS, CDR2 FNYEAQ. The CDR3 is 15 residues long.

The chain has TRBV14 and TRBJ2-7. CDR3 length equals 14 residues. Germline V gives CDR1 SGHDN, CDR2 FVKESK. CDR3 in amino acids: CASSQDLVTYEQYF.

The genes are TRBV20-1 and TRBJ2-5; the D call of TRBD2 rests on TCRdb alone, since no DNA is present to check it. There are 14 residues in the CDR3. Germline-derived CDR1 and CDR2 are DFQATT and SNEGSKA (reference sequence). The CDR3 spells CSASGSGVWETQYF.